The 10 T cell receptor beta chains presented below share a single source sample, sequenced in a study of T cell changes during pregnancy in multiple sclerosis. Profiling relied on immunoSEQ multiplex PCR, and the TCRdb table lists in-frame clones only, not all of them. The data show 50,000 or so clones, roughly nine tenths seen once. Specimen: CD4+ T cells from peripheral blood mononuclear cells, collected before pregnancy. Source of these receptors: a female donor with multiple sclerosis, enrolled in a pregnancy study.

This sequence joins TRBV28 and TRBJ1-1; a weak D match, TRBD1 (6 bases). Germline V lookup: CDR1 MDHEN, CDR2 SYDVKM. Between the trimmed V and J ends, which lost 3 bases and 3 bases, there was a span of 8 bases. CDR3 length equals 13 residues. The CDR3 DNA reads TGTGCCAGCAGTTTGGGGGCGGACACTGAAGCTTTCTTT. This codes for CASSLGADTEAFF. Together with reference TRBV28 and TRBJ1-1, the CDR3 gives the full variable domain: DVKVTQSSRYLVKRTGEKVFLECVQDMDHENMFWYRQDPGLGLRLIYFSYDVKMKEKGDIPEGYSVSREKKERFSLILESASTNQTSMYLCASSLGADTEAFFGQGTRLTVV.

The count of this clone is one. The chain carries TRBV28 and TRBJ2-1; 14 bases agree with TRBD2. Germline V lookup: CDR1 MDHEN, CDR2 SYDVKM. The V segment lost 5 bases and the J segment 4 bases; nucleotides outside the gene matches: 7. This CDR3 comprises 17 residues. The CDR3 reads CASSPRTSGRPYNEQFF. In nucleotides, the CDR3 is TGTGCCAGCAGTCCGAGGACTAGCGGGAGGCCATACAATGAGCAGTTCTTC.

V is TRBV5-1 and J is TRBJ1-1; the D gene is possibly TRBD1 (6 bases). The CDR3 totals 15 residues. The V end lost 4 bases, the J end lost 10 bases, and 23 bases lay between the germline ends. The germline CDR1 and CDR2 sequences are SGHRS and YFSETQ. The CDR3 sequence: CASSDGQIGFGRAFF. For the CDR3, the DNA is TGCGCCAGCAGCGACGGACAGATCGGCTTCGGCCGAGCTTTCTTT.

DNA for the CDR3: TGTGCCAGCAGTTCATGGGGGGGGACTCAGCCCCAGCATTTT. Protein product: CASSSWGGTQPQHF. The gene calls are TRBV28 and TRBJ1-5, with D possibly matching TRBD1 (5 bases). V lost 4 bases, J lost 6 bases, and 13 bases lay in between. The CDR3 has 14 amino acids. CDR1 is MDHEN and CDR2 is SYDVKM in the germline V gene.

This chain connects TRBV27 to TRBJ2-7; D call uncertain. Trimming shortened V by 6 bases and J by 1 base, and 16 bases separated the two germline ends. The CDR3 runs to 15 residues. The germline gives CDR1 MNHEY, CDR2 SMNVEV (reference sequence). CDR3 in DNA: TGTGCCAGCAGCTCTAGTCGAACGATATCCTACGAGCAGTACTTC. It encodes CASSSSRTISYEQYF.

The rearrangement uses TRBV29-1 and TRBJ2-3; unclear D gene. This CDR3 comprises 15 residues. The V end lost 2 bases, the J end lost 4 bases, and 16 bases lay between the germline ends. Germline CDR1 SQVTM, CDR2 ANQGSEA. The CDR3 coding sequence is TGCAGCGTTGAATCCCCCCGAAATCGGGCAGATACGCAGTATTTT. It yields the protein CSVESPRNRADTQYF.

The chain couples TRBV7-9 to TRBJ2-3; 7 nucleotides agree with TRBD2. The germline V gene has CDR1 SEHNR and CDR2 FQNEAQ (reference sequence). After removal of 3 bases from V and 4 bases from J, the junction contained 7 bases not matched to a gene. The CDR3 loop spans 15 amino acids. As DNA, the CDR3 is TGTGCCAGCAGCTTCAGCGGGATAAAGTCAGATACGCAGTATTTT. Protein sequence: CASSFSGIKSDTQYF.

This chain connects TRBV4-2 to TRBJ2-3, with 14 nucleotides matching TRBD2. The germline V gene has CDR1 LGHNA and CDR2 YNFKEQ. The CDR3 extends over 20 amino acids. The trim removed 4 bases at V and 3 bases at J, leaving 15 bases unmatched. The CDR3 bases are TGTGCCAGCAGCCTCACCGGGACTAGCGGGGGCTCCCTGGGTACAGATACGCAGTATTTT. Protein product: CASSLTGTSGGSLGTDTQYF.

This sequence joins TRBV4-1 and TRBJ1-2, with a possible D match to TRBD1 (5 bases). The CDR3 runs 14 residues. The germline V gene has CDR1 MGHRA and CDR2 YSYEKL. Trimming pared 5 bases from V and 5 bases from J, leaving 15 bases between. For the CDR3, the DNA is TGCGCCAGCAGCTTTGATCAGGGTTATTATGGCTACACCTTC. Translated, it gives CASSFDQGYYGYTF.

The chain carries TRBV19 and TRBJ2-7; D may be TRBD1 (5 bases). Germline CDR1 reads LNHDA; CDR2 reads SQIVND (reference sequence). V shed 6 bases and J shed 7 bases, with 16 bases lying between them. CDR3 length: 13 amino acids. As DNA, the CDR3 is TGTGCCAGTAGAGGGGCCCGGTGGATAGAGCAGTACTTC. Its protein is CASRGARWIEQYF.